This passage covers 32 T cell receptor beta chains from one sample sequenced in a study of CD8+ T cells in alopecia areata (dated by TCRdb to between 2017 and 2018). The treatment or condition tag for this specimen amounts to: oral pan-JAK inhibitor, 5-10 mg twice daily. Library construction relied on the immunoSEQ multiplex PCR assay. To provide template for TCR sequencing, every sample had RNA extracted and reverse transcribed into cDNA. Drawn from immuneACCESS, this table holds only the in-frame rearrangements with V and J called that TCRdb kept. Clones are partly lost; checked studies trace under half to an unresolved V gene and leave the rest unexplained. The sample records some 180,000 clones, around 49% of which are singletons. Around a tenth of the sample belongs to the ten largest clones. This material consisted of CD8+ T cells sorted from blood, taken around week 54, from a patient treated with tofacitinib. These receptors originate from a human donor with alopecia areata.

The chain employs TRBV14 and TRBJ2-1; D perhaps matches TRBD2 (6 bases). The V end lost 5 bases, the J end lost 8 bases, and 19 bases lay between the germline ends. Germline CDR1 is SGHDN and CDR2 is FVKESK. This CDR3 has 15 residues. The CDR3 sequence is CASSERTNRIDEQFF. The CDR3 DNA reads as TGTGCCAGCAGCGAACGGACTAACCGGATAGATGAGCAGTTCTTC.

This chain links TRBV6-5 with TRBJ2-7; D may be TRBD1 (6 bases). V was cut by 6 bases and J by 2 bases, with 11 bases left in between. The CDR3 is 13 residues long. Germline V gene data show CDR1 as MNHEY and CDR2 as SVGAGI. The DNA for the CDR3 is TGTGCCAGCAGCGAAACAGGGCCCTACGAGCAGTACTTC. Its translation: CASSETGPYEQYF.

The gene calls are TRBV4-1 and TRBJ2-7; tentative D call: TRBD2 (7 bases). The CDR3 runs to 14 residues. Germline CDR1 MGHRA, CDR2 YSYEKL. The V end lost 4 bases, the J end lost 3 bases, and 13 bases lay between the germline ends. CDR3 DNA sequence: TGCGCCAGCAGCCGGGGCGGGGGCATCTACGAGCAGTACTTC. The encoded protein is CASSRGGGIYEQYF.

This clone was recorded a few times. V and J are TRBV5-4 and TRBJ2-2, with 8 bases matching TRBD2. With 3 bases clipped from V and 9 bases from J, the junction kept 1 base outside the gene matches. CDR1 SGHNT and CDR2 YYREEE come from the germline V gene (reference sequence). The CDR3 length is 12 residues. This CDR3 is CASSSGGRELFF. CDR3 DNA: TGTGCCAGCAGCTCGGGGGGGAGGGAGCTGTTTTTT.

The rearrangement uses TRBV5-4 and TRBJ1-4, with 7 bases fitting TRBD1. Germline trimming cut 2 bases from V and 6 bases from J; bases unmatched to any gene: 7. CDR3 size: 15 residues. CDR1 is SGHNT, CDR2 YYREEE, per germline (reference sequence). DNA for the CDR3: TGTGCCAGCAGCTTCGACAGGGCCCCGGATGAAAAACTGTTTTTT. As protein: CASSFDRAPDEKLFF.

This CDR3 is CASSRRQRAYNEQFF. The CDR3 nucleotides read TGTGCCAGCAGCCGCCGCCAACGGGCCTACAATGAGCAGTTCTTC. The rearrangement links TRBV7-9 to TRBJ2-1, with D unclear. The CDR3 has 15 residues. The ends were cut back, 5 bases at V and 2 bases at J, with 13 bases in the middle. Germline CDR1 and CDR2: SEHNR and FQNEAQ (reference sequence).

The chain is built from TRBV11-1 and TRBJ2-5, with TRBD1 matching over 8 bases. The germline CDR1 and CDR2 sequences are SGHAT and FQDESV (reference sequence). V was clipped by 5 bases and J by 5 bases; unmatched bases: 4. There are 13 residues in the CDR3. The CDR3 protein is CASSPDREETQYF. The CDR3 bases are TGTGCCAGCAGCCCGGACAGGGAGGAGACCCAGTACTTC. Full variable domain (remainder filled in from reference TRBV11-1 and TRBJ2-5): EAEVAQSPRYKITEKSQAVAFWCDPISGHATLYWYRQILGQGPELLVQFQDESVVDDSQLPKDRFSAERLKGVDSTLKIQPAELGDSAMYLCASSPDREETQYFGPGTRLLVL.

This clone appeared a few times. The V call is TRBV15, the J call TRBJ1-4; D uncertain. Trimming stripped 1 base from V and 8 bases from J, with 17 bases between. This CDR3 has 16 amino acids. The V gene's germline CDR1 is LNHNV and CDR2 YYDKDF (reference sequence). The CDR3 DNA reads TGTGCCACCAGCAGAGGCGCTCAATCAATCGGGGAAAAACTGTTTTTT. This encodes CATSRGAQSIGEKLFF.

The V gene is TRBV7-9, the J gene TRBJ2-5; TRBD1 or TRBD2 may be the D gene (5 bases each). V dropped 5 bases and J dropped 5 bases, with 15 bases sitting between them. Germline CDR1 SEHNR, CDR2 FQNEAQ (reference sequence). This CDR3 has 14 residues. The CDR3 loop reads CASSGDLSRETQYF. CDR3 sequence (DNA): TGTGCCAGCAGCGGGGACCTCTCGAGGGAGACCCAGTACTTC.

In this sample, this clone turned up a few times. The J gene is TRBJ2-5, the V gene TRBV15; 7 bases align to TRBD2. J was trimmed by 4 bases and V by 4 bases; bases with no gene match: 6. Looked up from germline, CDR1 is LNHNV and CDR2 is YYDKDF (reference sequence). The CDR3 has 14 amino acids. CDR3 region: CATSIREGRETQYF. The CDR3 DNA reads TGTGCCACCAGCATTAGGGAGGGCCGAGAGACCCAGTACTTC.

This clone was counted many times. The chain carries TRBV27 and TRBJ2-7; 10 bases fit TRBD1. The CDR3 totals 17 residues. With 0 bases clipped from V and 5 bases from J, the junction kept 10 bases outside the gene matches. Germline CDR1 and CDR2: MNHEY and SMNVEV (reference sequence). For the CDR3, the DNA is TGTGCCAGCAGTTTATCCCACCTGACAGGGGGCTTCCACGAGCAGTACTTC. It codes for CASSLSHLTGGFHEQYF.

This chain uses TRBV7-2 with TRBJ1-6; a possible D gene is TRBD1 (6 bases). The CDR3 totals 15 residues. Germline lookup yields CDR1 SGHTA and CDR2 FQGNSA. Trimming removed 2 bases from V and 15 bases from J, with 20 bases in between. CDR3 sequence (DNA): TGTGCCAGCAGCTTATCCCCCGGGACAAAGGGTGACCTCCACTTT. Translated, it gives CASSLSPGTKGDLHF. Full variable domain (missing parts from reference TRBV7-2 and TRBJ1-6): GAGVSQSPSNKVTEKGKDVELRCDPISGHTALYWYRQSLGQGLEFLIYFQGNSAPDKSGLPSDRFSAERTGGSVSTLTIQRTQQEDSAVYLCASSLSPGTKGDLHFGNGTRLTVT.

The chain is built from TRBV29-1 and TRBJ1-1; no clear D gene. The V end was cut by 3 bases, the J end by 4 bases, with 15 bases between. The V gene's germline CDR1 is SQVTM and CDR2 ANQGSEA. The CDR3 contains 14 residues. CDR3 residues: CSVESSWVGTEAFF. CDR3 DNA: TGCAGCGTTGAGAGCTCCTGGGTTGGCACTGAAGCTTTCTTT.

This sequence joins TRBV7-9 and TRBJ2-1, with 10 bases lining up with TRBD1. The CDR3 is 17 amino acids. The V gene's germline CDR1 is SEHNR and CDR2 FQNEAQ (reference sequence). The trim removed 5 bases at V and 4 bases at J, leaving 11 bases unmatched. The CDR3 nucleotides read TGTGCCAGCAGCGTTGAACCCGGGACAGGGGTTTACAATGAGCAGTTCTTC. This translates into CASSVEPGTGVYNEQFF.

A few counts support this clone. The chain employs TRBV27 and TRBJ1-4, with a weak D call TRBD1 (5 bases). The germline V and J ends were trimmed by 3 bases and 7 bases, with 12 bases remaining between them. The CDR3 runs to 14 residues. Germline V gives CDR1 MNHEY, CDR2 SMNVEV (reference sequence). This CDR3 reads CASSFLGEGEKLFF. In nucleotides, the CDR3 is TGTGCCAGCAGTTTCCTAGGGGAAGGTGAAAAACTGTTTTTT.

The sample holds a few counts of this clone. The genes are TRBV29-1 and TRBJ2-7, with TRBD2 as a possible D gene (5 bases). Trimming left V 5 bases short and J 7 bases short, with 15 bases between. Germline CDR1 SQVTM, CDR2 ANQGSEA. The CDR3 spans 12 residues. CDR3 sequence (DNA): TGCAGCGTTCTTGAGGGCGGGCGGGAGCAGTACTTC. It encodes CSVLEGGREQYF.

This clone turned up a few times. The chain employs TRBV9 and TRBJ2-2, with 7 bases aligning to TRBD1. This CDR3 spans 16 amino acids. Unmatched junction bases numbered 12, after V lost 4 bases and J lost 6 bases. Germline V gene sequence: CDR1 SGDLS, CDR2 YYNGEE. The chain's CDR3 is CASSRIDRVVSGELFF. The CDR3 DNA follows: TGTGCCAGCAGCCGTATCGACAGGGTGGTTTCCGGGGAGCTGTTTTTT.

CDR3 in DNA: TGTGCCACCAGCAGAGCCCTTGATGAAAAACTGTTTTTT. It is translated as CATSRALDEKLFF. The chain has TRBV15 and TRBJ1-4; D is unresolved. The CDR3 consists of 13 residues. Trimming pared 1 base from V and 6 bases from J, leaving 6 bases between. Germline assignment: CDR1 LNHNV and CDR2 YYDKDF (reference sequence).

Only a few counts were recorded for this clone. The junction shows a germline mismatch at one end, possibly a read error. The rearrangement links TRBV4-1 to TRBJ1-1; weak D call: TRBD1 (5 bases). This CDR3 has 15 residues. Germline V gene lookup returns CDR1 MGHRA and CDR2 YSYEKL. The CDR3 protein is CASTRDFPYRTEAFF. The CDR3 DNA is TGTGCCAGCACGAGGGACTTCCCTTATAGGACTGAAGCTTTCTTT.

The genes are TRBV4-2 and TRBJ2-3, with 12 bases identical to TRBD2. Looked up from germline, CDR1 is LGHNA and CDR2 is YNFKEQ. Germline trimming cut 2 bases from V and 6 bases from J; bases unmatched to any gene: 6. The CDR3 covers 16 residues. As DNA, the CDR3 is TGTGCCAGCAGCCAATGGTCTAGCGGGGGGGAGGATACGCAGTATTTT. Translated: CASSQWSSGGEDTQYF.

The chain employs TRBV2 and TRBJ1-2; 7 positions agree with TRBD1. The ends lost 6 bases at V and 8 bases at J; junction bases unmatched: 9. The CDR3 contains 13 residues. Germline V gives CDR1 SNHLY, CDR2 FYNNEI. Here the CDR3 DNA reads TGTGCCAGCAGGGCACAGGGGCAAGAGGGCTACACCTTC. Translation: CASRAQGQEGYTF.

This clone was found a few times. This chain uses TRBV5-1 with TRBJ1-1; 10 bases fit TRBD1. The germline V gene has CDR1 SGHRS and CDR2 YFSETQ. Germline trimming cut 4 bases from V and 1 base from J; bases unmatched to any gene: 4. The length of the CDR3 is 15 residues. For the CDR3, the DNA is TGCGCCAGCAGCCCATGGGACAGGGGGAACACTGAAGCTTTCTTT. Translated: CASSPWDRGNTEAFF.

This clone was seen a few times. The CDR3 sequence: CASSRGGATETQYF. Written as DNA, the CDR3 is TGTGCCAGCAGCCGAGGGGGGGCCACGGAGACCCAGTACTTC. The V call is TRBV7-9, the J call TRBJ2-5; D possibly corresponds to TRBD2 (7 bases). Germline V lookup: CDR1 SEHNR, CDR2 FQNEAQ (reference sequence). The CDR3 is 14 amino acids. V was clipped by 5 bases and J by 5 bases, with 15 bases between them.

The chain employs TRBV15 and TRBJ2-7, with 8 bases lining up with TRBD1. Germline CDR1 is LNHNV and CDR2 is YYDKDF (reference sequence). The CDR3 runs to 13 residues. With 8 bases clipped from V and 3 bases from J, the junction kept 6 bases outside the gene matches. CDR3 amino acids: CATGYDRGYEQYF. In DNA, the CDR3 is TGTGCCACCGGCTATGACAGGGGCTACGAGCAGTACTTC.

This clone was picked up a small number of times. The chain recombines TRBV7-9 with TRBJ2-1; tentatively, D is TRBD1 (6 bases). This CDR3 contains 13 residues. Per germline, CDR1 SEHNR and CDR2 FQNEAQ (reference sequence). The germline V and J ends were trimmed by 6 bases and 7 bases, with 13 bases remaining between them. This CDR3 is CASSYFDRNEQFF. Written as DNA, the CDR3 is TGTGCCAGCAGTTACTTTGACAGGAATGAGCAGTTCTTC.

The chain joins TRBV30 to TRBJ1-1; D is ambiguous. This CDR3 is built from 14 residues. CDR1 is GTSNPN and CDR2 is SVGIG in the germline V gene (reference sequence). V lost 2 bases and J 8 bases, leaving 18 bases between the germline ends. This CDR3 reads CAWSIGGLGVEAFF. In DNA form, the CDR3 reads TGTGCCTGGAGTATTGGCGGATTGGGAGTCGAAGCTTTCTTT.

Details on this clone: In the same sample, other DNA sequences code for this CDR3. The V call is TRBV4-1, the J call TRBJ2-5; maybe TRBD2 (6 bases). Germline assignment: CDR1 MGHRA and CDR2 YSYEKL. This CDR3 has 14 residues. Trimming shortened V by 1 base and J by 2 bases, and 8 bases separated the two germline ends. This CDR3 is CASSQVGGQETQYF. The CDR3 DNA follows: TGCGCCAGCAGCCAAGTGGGGGGACAAGAGACCCAGTACTTC.

This clone appeared a single time. CDR3 sequence reads: CASSQVRGYTDTQYF. CDR3 nucleotide sequence: TGTGCCAGCAGCCAAGTCAGGGGGTACACAGATACGCAGTATTTT. The genes are TRBV14 and TRBJ2-3; 7 bases are a match to TRBD1. V gave up 1 base and J gave up 2 bases; unmatched junction bases: 3. The CDR3 runs to 15 residues. CDR1 is SGHDN and CDR2 is FVKESK in the germline V gene.

The J gene is TRBJ1-5, the V gene TRBV9, with 8 bases aligning to TRBD1. CDR1 and CDR2 (germline): SGDLS, YYNGEE. The CDR3 spans 15 residues. The junction had 5 bases not matched to a gene; V was cut back by 0 bases and J by 6 bases. The CDR3, as DNA: TGTGCCAGCAGCGTAGGGACAGGGACAGGTCAGCCCCAGCATTTT. Protein: CASSVGTGTGQPQHF.

This rearrangement joins TRBV19 to TRBJ1-2; 7 positions agree with TRBD1. V was pared by 5 bases and J by 3 bases, with 9 bases of the junction left unmatched. This CDR3 is 15 amino acids long. CDR1 and CDR2 (germline): LNHDA, SQIVND (reference sequence). Written as DNA, the CDR3 is TGTGCCAGTAGTGCCCGGGACAGCCTAGACTATGGCTACACCTTC. This encodes CASSARDSLDYGYTF.

The rearrangement joins TRBV10-3 to TRBJ1-4; D remains ambiguous. V was cut by 0 bases and J by 8 bases, with 13 bases left in between. Germline CDR1 and CDR2: ENHRY and SYGVKD. The CDR3 contains 15 residues. DNA of the CDR3: TGTGCCATCAGTGAGTCCGCAACCGGGGAGGAAAAACTGTTTTTT. Translation gives CAISESATGEEKLFF.

The rearrangement joins TRBV27 to TRBJ2-7; 7 nucleotides match TRBD1. The CDR3 is 14 amino acids. Trimming took 3 bases from V and 3 from J; bases not matched to a gene: 5. Germline-derived CDR1 and CDR2 are MNHEY and SMNVEV (reference sequence). CDR3: CASSLLGGGYEQYF. The CDR3 coding sequence is TGTGCCAGCAGTTTGTTAGGGGGCGGCTACGAGCAGTACTTC.